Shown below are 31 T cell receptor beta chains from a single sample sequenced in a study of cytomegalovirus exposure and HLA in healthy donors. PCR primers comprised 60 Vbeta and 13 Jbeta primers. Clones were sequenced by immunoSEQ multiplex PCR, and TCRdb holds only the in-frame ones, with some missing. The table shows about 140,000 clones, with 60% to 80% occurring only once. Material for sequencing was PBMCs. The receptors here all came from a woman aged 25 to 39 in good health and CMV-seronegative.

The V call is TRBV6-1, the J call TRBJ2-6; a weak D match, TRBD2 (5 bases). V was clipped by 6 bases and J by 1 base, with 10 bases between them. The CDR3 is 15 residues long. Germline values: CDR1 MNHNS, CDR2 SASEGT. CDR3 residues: CASRKEGSGANVLTF. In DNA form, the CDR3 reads TGTGCCAGCAGGAAAGAGGGATCTGGGGCCAACGTCCTGACTTTC.

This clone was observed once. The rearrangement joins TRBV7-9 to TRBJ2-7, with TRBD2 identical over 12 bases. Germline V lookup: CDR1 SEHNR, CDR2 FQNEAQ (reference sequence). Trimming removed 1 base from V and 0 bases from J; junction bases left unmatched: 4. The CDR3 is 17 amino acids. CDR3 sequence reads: CASSLGTSGTISYEQYF. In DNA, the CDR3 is TGTGCCAGCAGCTTAGGGACTAGCGGGACCATCTCCTACGAGCAGTACTTC.

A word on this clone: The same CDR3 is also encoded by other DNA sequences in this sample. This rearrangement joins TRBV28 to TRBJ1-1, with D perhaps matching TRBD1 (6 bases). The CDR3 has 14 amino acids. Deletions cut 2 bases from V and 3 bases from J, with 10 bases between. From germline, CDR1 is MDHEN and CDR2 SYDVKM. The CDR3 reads CASSLGRGDTEAFF. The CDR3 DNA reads TGTGCCAGCAGTTTAGGGAGGGGGGACACTGAAGCTTTCTTT.

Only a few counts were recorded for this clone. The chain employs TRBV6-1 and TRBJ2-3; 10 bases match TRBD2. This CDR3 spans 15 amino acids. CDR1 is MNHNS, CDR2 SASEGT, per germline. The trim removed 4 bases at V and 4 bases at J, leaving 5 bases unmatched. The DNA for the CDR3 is TGTGCCAGCAGTGGAATAGCGGGAGGACCAGATACGCAGTATTTT. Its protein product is CASSGIAGGPDTQYF.

The CDR3 DNA reads TGTGCCAGCAGCAAGGAGTATAGCAATCAGCCCCAGCATTTT. Translation gives CASSKEYSNQPQHF. The chain recombines TRBV6-5 with TRBJ1-5; no definite D call. V was trimmed by 6 bases and J by 0 bases, leaving 9 bases between them. Per the germline V gene, CDR1 is MNHEY and CDR2 is SVGAGI. The CDR3 is made up of 14 amino acids.

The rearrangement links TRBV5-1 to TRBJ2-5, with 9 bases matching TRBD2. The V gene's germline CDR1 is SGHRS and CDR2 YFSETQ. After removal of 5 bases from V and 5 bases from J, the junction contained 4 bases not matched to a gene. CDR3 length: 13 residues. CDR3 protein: CASSSTSGETQYF. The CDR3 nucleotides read TGCGCCAGCAGTAGTACTAGCGGGGAGACCCAGTACTTC.

CDR3: CASSMRGSGNTIYF. The CDR3 coding sequence is TGTGCCAGTAGTATGCGGGGATCTGGAAACACCATATATTTT. V gene TRBV19 combines with J gene TRBJ1-3; D gene uncertain. The V end lost 3 bases, the J end lost 1 base, and 7 bases lay between the germline ends. The V gene's germline CDR1 is LNHDA and CDR2 SQIVND (reference sequence). The CDR3 has 14 amino acids.

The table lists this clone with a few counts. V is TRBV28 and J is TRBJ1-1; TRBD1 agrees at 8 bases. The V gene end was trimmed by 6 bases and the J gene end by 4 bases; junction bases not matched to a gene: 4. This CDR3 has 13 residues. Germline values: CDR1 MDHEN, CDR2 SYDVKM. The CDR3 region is CASSTDRGTEAFF. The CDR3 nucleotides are TGTGCCAGCAGCACTGACAGGGGCACTGAAGCTTTCTTT. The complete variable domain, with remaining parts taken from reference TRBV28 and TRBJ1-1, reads DVKVTQSSRYLVKRTGEKVFLECVQDMDHENMFWYRQDPGLGLRLIYFSYDVKMKEKGDIPEGYSVSREKKERFSLILESASTNQTSMYLCASSTDRGTEAFFGQGTRLTVV.

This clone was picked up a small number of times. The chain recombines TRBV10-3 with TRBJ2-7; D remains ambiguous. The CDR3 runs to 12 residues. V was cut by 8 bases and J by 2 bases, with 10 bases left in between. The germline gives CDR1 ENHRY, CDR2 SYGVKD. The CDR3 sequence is CAISGQTYEQYF. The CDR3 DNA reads TGTGCCATCTCTGGGCAAACCTACGAGCAGTACTTC.

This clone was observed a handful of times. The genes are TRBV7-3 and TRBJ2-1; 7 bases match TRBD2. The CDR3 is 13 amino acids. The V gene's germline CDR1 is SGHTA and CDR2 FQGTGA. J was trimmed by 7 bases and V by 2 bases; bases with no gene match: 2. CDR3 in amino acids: CASSLVGGNEQFF. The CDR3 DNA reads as TGTGCCAGCAGCTTAGTCGGGGGGAATGAGCAGTTCTTC.

The CDR3 DNA sequence: TGTGCCAGCTGTAGCGGGATCAGGGATGAGCAGTTCTTC. This gives the protein CASCSGIRDEQFF. The rearrangement links TRBV18 to TRBJ2-1, with 8 positions matching TRBD2. The CDR3 has 13 residues. CDR1 and CDR2 (germline): KGHSH, LQKENI. V shed 7 bases and J 8 bases; nucleotides not matched to a gene: 7.

The CDR3 here is CAIRGGTGITGELFF. The CDR3, as DNA: TGTGCCATCAGGGGGGGGACAGGGATCACCGGGGAGCTGTTTTTT. The gene calls are TRBV10-3 and TRBJ2-2; 9 bases are a match to TRBD1. Losses at the gene ends were 6 bases for V and 4 bases for J; bases not matched to a gene: 6. The germline gives CDR1 ENHRY, CDR2 SYGVKD. This CDR3 is 15 amino acids long.

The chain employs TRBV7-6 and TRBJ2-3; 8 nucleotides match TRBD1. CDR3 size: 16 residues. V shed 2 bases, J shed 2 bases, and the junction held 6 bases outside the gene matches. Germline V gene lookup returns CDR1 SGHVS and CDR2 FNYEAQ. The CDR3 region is CASSLNGQGNTDTQYF. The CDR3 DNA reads TGTGCCAGCAGCTTAAATGGACAGGGAAACACAGATACGCAGTATTTT. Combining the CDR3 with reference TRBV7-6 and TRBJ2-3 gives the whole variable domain GAGVSQSPRYKVTKRGQDVALRCDPISGHVSLYWYRQALGQGPEFLTYFNYEAQQDKSGLPNDRFSAERPEGSISTLTIQRTEQRDSAMYRCASSLNGQGNTDTQYFGPGTRLTVL.

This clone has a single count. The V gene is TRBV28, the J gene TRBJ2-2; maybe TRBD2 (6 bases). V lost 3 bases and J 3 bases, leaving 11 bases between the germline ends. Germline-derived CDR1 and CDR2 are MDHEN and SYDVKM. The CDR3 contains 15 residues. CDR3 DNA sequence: TGTGCCAGCAGTTTGGCTAGCGACTACACCGGGGAGCTGTTTTTT. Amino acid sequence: CASSLASDYTGELFF.

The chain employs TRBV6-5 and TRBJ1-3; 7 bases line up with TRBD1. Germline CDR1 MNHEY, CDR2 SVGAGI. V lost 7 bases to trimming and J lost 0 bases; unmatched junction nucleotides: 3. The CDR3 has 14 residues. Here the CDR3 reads CASTRGDSGNTIYF. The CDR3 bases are TGTGCCAGCACCAGGGGGGACTCTGGAAACACCATATATTTT.

Written as DNA, the CDR3 is TGTGCCAGCAGTTACTCAGCACAGATCGAGCAGTACGTC. Its translation: CASSYSAQIEQYV. V is TRBV6-6 and J is TRBJ2-7; D unclear. Trimming took off 0 bases at V and 6 bases at J, with 9 bases between the two ends. The CDR3 spans 13 residues. Germline CDR1 and CDR2: MNHNY and SVGAGI (reference sequence).

This CDR3 reads CASSSPSLNTEAFF. CDR3 DNA: TGTGCCAGCAGTTCCCCGAGCCTGAACACTGAAGCTTTCTTT. This sequence joins TRBV6-6 and TRBJ1-1; the D is unclear. The CDR3 contains 14 residues. The germline V and J ends were trimmed by 4 bases and 0 bases, with 9 bases remaining between them. Germline V CDR1 and CDR2: MNHNY, SVGAGI (reference sequence).

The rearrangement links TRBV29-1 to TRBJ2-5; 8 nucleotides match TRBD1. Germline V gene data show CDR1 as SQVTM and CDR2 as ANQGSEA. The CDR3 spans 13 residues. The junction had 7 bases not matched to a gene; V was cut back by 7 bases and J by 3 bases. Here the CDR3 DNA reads TGCAGCGGCATCAGGGGGCGCGAAGAGACCCAGTACTTC. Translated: CSGIRGREETQYF.

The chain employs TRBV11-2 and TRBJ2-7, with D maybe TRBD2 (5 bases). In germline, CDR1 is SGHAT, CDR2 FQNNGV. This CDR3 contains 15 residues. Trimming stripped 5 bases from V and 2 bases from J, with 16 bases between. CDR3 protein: CASSRPRGWTYEQYF. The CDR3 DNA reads TGTGCCAGCAGCCGCCCCCGAGGGTGGACCTACGAGCAGTACTTC.

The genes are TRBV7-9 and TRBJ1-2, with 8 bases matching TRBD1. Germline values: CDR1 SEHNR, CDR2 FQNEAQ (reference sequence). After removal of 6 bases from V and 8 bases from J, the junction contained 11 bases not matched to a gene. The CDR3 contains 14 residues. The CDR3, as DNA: TGTGCCAGCAGTCTAGGACAGGGAATGGAAGGCTACACCTTC. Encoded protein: CASSLGQGMEGYTF.

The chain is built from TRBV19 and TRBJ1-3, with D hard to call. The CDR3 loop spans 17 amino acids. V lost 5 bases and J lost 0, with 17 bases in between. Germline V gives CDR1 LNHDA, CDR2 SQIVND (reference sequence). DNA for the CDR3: TGTGCCAGTAGTCTTTCCCACAACCTCTTCTCTGGAAACACCATATATTTT. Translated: CASSLSHNLFSGNTIYF.

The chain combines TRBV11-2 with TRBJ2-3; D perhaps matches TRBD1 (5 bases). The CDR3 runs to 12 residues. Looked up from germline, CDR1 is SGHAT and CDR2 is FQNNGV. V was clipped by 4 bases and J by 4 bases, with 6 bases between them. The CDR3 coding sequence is TGTGCCAGCAGCTCCAGGGCAGATACGCAGTATTTT. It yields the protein CASSSRADTQYF.

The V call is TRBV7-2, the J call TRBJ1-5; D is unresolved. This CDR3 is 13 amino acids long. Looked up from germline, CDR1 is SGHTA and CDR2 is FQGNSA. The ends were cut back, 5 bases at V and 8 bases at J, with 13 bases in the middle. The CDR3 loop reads CASSPPRGEPQHF. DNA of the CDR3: TGTGCCAGCAGCCCCCCCCGCGGCGAGCCCCAGCATTTT.

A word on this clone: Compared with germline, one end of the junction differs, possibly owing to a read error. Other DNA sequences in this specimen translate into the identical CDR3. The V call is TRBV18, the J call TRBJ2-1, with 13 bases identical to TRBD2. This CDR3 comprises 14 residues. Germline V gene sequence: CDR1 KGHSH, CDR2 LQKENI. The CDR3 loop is CASQGLAGNNEQFF. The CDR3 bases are TGCGCCAGCCAGGGACTAGCGGGGAACAATGAGCAGTTCTTC.

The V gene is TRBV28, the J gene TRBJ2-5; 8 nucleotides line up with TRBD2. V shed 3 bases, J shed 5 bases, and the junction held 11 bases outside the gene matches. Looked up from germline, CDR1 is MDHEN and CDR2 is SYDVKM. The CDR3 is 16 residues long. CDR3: CASSFPTGGGSETQYF. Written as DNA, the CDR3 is TGTGCCAGCAGTTTCCCCACCGGGGGGGGTTCGGAGACCCAGTACTTC.

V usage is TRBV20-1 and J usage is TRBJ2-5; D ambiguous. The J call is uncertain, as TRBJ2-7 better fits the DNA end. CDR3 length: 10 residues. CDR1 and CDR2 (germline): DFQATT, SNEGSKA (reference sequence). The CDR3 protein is CSAKPHEQYF. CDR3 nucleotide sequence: TGCAGTGCTAAACCTCACGAGCAGTACTTC.

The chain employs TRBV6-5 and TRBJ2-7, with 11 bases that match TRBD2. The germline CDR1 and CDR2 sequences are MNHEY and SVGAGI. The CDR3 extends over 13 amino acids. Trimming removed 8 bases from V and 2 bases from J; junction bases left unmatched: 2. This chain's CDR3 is CASRLAGPYEQYF. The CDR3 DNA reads TGTGCCAGCCGACTAGCGGGGCCCTACGAGCAGTACTTC.

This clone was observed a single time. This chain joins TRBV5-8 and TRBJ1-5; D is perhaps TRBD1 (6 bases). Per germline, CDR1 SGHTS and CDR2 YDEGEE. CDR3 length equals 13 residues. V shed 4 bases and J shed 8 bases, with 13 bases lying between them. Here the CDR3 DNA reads TGTGCCAGCAGCACGGACAGCTACGAGCCCCAGCATTTT. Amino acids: CASSTDSYEPQHF.

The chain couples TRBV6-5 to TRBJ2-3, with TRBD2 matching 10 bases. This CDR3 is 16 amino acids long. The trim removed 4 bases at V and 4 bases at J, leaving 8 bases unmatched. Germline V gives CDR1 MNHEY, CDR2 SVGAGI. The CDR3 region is CASSFPSGSIADTQYF. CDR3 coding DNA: TGTGCCAGCAGTTTCCCTAGCGGGAGTATTGCAGATACGCAGTATTTT.

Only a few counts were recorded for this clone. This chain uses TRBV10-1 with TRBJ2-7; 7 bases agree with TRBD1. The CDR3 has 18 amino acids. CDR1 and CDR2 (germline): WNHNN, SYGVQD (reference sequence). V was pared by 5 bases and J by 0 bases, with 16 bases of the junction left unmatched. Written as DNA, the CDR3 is TGCGCCAGCAGTTCCGCCAAAGACCTACGGGACAGCTCCTACGAGCAGTACTTC. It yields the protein CASSSAKDLRDSSYEQYF.

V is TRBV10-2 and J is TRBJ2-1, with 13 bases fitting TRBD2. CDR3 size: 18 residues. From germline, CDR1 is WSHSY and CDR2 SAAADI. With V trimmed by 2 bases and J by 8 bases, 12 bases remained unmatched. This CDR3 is CASSEGLAGEIGYDEQFF. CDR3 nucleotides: TGCGCCAGCAGTGAGGGACTAGCGGGAGAGATAGGATACGATGAGCAGTTCTTC.